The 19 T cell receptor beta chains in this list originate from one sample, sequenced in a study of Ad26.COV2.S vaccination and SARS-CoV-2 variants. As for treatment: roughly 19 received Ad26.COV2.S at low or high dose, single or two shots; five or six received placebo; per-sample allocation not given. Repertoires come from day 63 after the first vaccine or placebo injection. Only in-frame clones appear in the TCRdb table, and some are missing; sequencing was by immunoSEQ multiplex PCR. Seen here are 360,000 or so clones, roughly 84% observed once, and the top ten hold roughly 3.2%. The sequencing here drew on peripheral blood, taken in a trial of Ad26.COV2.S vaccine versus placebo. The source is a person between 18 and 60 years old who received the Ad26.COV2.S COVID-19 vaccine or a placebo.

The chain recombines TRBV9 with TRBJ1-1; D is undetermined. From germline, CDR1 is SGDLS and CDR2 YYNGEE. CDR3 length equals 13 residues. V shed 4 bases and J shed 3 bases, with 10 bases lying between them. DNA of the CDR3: TGTGCCAGCAGCCTGGGTAGTTACACTGAAGCTTTCTTT. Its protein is CASSLGSYTEAFF.

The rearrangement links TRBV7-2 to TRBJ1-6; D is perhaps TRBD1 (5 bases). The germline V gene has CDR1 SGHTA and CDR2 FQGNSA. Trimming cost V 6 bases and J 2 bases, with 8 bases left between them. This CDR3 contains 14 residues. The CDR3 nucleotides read TGTGCCAGCAGTGGGGCCACCTATAATTCACCCCTCCACTTT. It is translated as CASSGATYNSPLHF. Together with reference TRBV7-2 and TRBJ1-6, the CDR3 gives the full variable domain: GAGVSQSPSNKVTEKGKDVELRCDPISGHTALYWYRQSLGQGLEFLIYFQGNSAPDKSGLPSDRFSAERTGGSVSTLTIQRTQQEDSAVYLCASSGATYNSPLHFGNGTRLTVT.

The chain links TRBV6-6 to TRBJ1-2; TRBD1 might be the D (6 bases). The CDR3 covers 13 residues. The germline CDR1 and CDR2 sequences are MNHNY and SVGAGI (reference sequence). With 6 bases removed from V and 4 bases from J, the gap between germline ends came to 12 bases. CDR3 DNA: TGTGCCAGCAGACCCCGGGACATCTATGGCTACACCTTC. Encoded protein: CASRPRDIYGYTF.

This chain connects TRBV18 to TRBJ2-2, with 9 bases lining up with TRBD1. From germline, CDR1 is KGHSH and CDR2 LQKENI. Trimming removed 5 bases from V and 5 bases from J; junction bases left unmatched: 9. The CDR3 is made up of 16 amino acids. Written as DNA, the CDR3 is TGTGCCAGCTCAGGGACCGGGACAGGGAAGACCGGGGAGCTGTTTTTT. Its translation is CASSGTGTGKTGELFF.

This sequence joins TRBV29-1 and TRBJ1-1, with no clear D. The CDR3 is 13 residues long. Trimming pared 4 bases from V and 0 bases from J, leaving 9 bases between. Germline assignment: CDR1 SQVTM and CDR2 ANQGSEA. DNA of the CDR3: TGCAGCGTTGGTCTACAGATGAACACTGAAGCTTTCTTT. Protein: CSVGLQMNTEAFF.

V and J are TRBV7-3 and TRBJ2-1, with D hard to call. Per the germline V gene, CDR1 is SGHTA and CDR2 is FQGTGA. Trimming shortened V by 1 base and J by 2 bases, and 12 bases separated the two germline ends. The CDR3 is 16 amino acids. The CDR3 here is CASSLRNPGAYNEQFF. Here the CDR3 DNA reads TGTGCCAGCAGCTTAAGGAACCCAGGAGCCTACAATGAGCAGTTCTTC. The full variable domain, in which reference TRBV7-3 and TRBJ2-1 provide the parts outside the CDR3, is GAGVSQTPSNKVTEKGKYVELRCDPISGHTALYWYRQSLGQGPEFLIYFQGTGAADDSGLPNDRFFAVRPEGSVSTLKIQRTERGDSAVYLCASSLRNPGAYNEQFFGPGTRLTVL.

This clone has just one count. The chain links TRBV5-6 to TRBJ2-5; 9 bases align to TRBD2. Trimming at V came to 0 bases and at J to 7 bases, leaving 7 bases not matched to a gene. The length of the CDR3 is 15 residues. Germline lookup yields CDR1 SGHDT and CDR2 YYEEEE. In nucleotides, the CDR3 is TGTGCCAGCAGCTTGGGTCCTAGCGGGGAGAGGACCCAGTACTTC. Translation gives CASSLGPSGERTQYF.

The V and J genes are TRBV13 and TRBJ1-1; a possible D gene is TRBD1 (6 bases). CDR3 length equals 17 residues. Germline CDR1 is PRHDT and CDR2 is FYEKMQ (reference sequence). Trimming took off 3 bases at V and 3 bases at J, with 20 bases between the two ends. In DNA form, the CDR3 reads TGTGCCAGCAGCTTGGGGGCGACGGCGGTATGGGACACTGAAGCTTTCTTT. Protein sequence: CASSLGATAVWDTEAFF.

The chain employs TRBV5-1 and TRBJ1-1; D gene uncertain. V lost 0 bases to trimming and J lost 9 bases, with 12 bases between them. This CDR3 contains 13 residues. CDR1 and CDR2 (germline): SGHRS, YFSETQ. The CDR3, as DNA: TGCGCCAGCAGCTTGGGGCGGAGAGAGAAAGCTTTCTTT. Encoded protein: CASSLGRREKAFF.

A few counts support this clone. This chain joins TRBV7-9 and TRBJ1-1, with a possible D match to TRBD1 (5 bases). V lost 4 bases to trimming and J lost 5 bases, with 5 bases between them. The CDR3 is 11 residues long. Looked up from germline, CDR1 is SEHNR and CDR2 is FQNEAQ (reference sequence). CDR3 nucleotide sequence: TGTGCCAGCAGCTCAGGGACTGAAGCTTTCTTT. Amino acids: CASSSGTEAFF.

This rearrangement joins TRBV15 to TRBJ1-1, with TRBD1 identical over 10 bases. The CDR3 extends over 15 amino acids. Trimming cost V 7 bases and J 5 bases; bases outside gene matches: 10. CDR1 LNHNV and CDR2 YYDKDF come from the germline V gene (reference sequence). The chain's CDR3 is CATTGDRGHETEAFF. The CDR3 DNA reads TGTGCCACCACGGGAGACAGGGGGCACGAAACTGAAGCTTTCTTT.

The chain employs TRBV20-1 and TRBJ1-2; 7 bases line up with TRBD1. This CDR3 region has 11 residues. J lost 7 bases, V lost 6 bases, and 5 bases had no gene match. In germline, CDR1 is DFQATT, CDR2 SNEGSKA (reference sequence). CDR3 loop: CSATGFGGYTF. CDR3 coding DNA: TGCAGTGCGACAGGGTTTGGTGGCTACACCTTC.

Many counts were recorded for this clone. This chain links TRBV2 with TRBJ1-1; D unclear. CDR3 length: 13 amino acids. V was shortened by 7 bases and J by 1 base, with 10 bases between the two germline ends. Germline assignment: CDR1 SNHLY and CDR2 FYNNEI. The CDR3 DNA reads TGTGCCAGCATGAGGGAATGGAACACTGAAGCTTTCTTT. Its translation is CASMREWNTEAFF. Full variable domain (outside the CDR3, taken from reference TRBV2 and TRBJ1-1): EPEVTQTPSHQVTQMGQEVILRCVPISNHLYFYWYRQILGQKVEFLVSFYNNEISEKSEIFDDQFSVERPDGSNFTLKIRSTKLEDSAMYFCASMREWNTEAFFGQGTRLTVV.

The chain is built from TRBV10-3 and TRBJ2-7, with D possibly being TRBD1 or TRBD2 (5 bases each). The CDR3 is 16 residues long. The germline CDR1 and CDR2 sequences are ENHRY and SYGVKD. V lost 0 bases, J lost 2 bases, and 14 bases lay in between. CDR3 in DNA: TGTGCCATCAGTGAGTCACGGGACGGAAGAGCCTACGAGCAGTACTTC. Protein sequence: CAISESRDGRAYEQYF.

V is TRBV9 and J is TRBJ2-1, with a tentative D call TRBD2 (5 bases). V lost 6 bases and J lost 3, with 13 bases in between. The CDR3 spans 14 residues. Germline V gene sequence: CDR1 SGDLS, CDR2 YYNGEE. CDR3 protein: CASNSGLGYNEQFF. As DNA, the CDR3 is TGTGCCAGCAATAGTGGACTGGGCTACAATGAGCAGTTCTTC.

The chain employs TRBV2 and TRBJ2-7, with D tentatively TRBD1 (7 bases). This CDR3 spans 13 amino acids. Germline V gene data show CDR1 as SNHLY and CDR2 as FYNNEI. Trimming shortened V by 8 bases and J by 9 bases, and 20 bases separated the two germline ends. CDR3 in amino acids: CASGGDSGRGQYF. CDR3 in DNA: TGTGCCAGCGGAGGGGACAGTGGACGTGGGCAGTACTTC. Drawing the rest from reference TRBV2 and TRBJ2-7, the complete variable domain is EPEVTQTPSHQVTQMGQEVILRCVPISNHLYFYWYRQILGQKVEFLVSFYNNEISEKSEIFDDQFSVERPDGSNFTLKIRSTKLEDSAMYFCASGGDSGRGQYFGPGTRLTVT.

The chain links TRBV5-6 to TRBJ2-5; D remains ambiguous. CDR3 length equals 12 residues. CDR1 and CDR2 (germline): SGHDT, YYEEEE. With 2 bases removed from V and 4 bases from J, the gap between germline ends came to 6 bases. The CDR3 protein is CASSLTRETQYF. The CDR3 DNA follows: TGTGCCAGCAGCTTAACCAGAGAGACCCAGTACTTC.

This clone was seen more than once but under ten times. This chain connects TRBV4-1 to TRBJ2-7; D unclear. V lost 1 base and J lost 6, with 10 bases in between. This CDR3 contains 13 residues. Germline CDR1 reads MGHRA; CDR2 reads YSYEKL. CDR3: CASSQVLPLEQYF. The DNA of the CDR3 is TGCGCCAGCAGCCAAGTCTTACCCCTCGAGCAGTACTTC.

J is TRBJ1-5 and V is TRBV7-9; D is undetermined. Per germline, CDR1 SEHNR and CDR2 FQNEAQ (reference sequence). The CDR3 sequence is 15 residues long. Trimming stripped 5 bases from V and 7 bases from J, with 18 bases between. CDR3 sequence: CASSPARAVGQPQHF. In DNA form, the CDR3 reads TGTGCCAGCAGCCCAGCCCGGGCGGTGGGACAGCCCCAGCATTTT.